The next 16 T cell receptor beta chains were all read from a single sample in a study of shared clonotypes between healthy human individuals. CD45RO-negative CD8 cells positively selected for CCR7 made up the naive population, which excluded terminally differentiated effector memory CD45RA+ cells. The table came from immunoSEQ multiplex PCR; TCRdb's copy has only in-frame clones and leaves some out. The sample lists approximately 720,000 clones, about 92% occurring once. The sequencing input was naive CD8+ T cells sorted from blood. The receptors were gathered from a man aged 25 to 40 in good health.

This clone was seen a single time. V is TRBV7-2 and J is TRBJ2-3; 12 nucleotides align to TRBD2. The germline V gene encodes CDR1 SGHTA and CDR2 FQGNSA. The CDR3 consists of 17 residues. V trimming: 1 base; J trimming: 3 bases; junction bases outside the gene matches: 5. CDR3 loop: CASSLVSTSGRTDTQYF. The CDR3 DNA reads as TGTGCCAGCAGCTTAGTGTCGACTAGCGGGAGAACAGATACGCAGTATTTT.

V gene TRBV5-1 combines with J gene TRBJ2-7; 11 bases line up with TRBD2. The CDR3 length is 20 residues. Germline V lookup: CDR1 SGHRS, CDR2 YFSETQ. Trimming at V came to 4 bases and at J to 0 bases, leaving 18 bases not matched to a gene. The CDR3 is CASSREGPGLAVFSSYEQYF. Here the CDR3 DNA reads TGCGCCAGCAGCCGGGAGGGTCCGGGACTAGCGGTGTTTAGCTCCTACGAGCAGTACTTC.

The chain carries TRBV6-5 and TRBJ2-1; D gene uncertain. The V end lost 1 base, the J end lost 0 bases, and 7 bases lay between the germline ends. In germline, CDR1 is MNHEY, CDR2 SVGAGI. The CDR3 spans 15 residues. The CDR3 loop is CASSYYLSSYNEQFF. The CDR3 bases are TGTGCCAGCAGTTACTATCTGAGCTCCTACAATGAGCAGTTCTTC.

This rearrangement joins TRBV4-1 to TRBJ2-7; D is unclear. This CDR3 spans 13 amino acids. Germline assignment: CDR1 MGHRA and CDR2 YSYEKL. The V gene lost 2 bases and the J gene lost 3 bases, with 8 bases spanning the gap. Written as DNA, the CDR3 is TGCGCCAGCAGCCAACTGCCGAACTACGAGCAGTACTTC. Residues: CASSQLPNYEQYF.

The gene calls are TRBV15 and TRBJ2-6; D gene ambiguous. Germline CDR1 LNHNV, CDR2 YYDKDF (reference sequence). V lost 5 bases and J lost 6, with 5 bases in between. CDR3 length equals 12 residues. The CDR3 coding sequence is TGTGCCACCAGCGAGGAGGCCAACGTCCTGACTTTC. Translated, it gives CATSEEANVLTF.

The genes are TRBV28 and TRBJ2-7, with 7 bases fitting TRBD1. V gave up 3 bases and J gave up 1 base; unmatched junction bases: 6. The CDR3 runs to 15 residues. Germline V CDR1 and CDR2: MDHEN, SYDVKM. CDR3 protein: CASSFPGTASYEQYF. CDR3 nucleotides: TGTGCCAGCAGTTTCCCCGGGACAGCTTCCTACGAGCAGTACTTC. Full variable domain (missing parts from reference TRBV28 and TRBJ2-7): DVKVTQSSRYLVKRTGEKVFLECVQDMDHENMFWYRQDPGLGLRLIYFSYDVKMKEKGDIPEGYSVSREKKERFSLILESASTNQTSMYLCASSFPGTASYEQYFGPGTRLTVT.

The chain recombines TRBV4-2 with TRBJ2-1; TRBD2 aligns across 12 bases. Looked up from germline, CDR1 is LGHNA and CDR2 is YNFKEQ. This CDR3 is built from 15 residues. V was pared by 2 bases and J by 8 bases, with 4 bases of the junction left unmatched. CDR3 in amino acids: CASSQLAGGKHEQFF. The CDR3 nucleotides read TGTGCCAGCAGCCAACTAGCGGGAGGGAAACATGAGCAGTTCTTC.

Written as DNA, the CDR3 is TGCAGCGTTGAACTCCTTCGGCTAGCTGGGGCAGATACGCAGTATTTT. This gives the protein CSVELLRLAGADTQYF. The chain recombines TRBV29-1 with TRBJ2-3; perhaps TRBD2 as D (5 bases). Germline lookup yields CDR1 SQVTM and CDR2 ANQGSEA. The length of the CDR3 is 16 residues. V was shortened by 2 bases and J by 4 bases, with 19 bases between the two germline ends.

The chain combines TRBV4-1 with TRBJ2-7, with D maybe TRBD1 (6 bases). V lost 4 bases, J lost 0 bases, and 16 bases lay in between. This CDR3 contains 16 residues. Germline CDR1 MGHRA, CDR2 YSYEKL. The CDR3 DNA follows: TGCGCCAGCAGCCCTGGTGGTTTAGGGGGCTCCTACGAGCAGTACTTC. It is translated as CASSPGGLGGSYEQYF.

CDR3 residues: CASSLNGWSEQYF. DNA for the CDR3: TGTGCCAGCAGTTTAAATGGTTGGAGCGAGCAGTACTTC. The rearrangement uses TRBV27 and TRBJ2-7; no reliable D call. CDR1 MNHEY and CDR2 SMNVEV come from the germline V gene (reference sequence). V lost 2 bases, J lost 6 bases, and 11 bases lay in between. CDR3 length: 13 residues.

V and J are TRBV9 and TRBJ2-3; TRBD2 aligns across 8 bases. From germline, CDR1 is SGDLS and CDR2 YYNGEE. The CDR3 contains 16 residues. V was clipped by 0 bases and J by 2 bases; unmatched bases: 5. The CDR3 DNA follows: TGTGCCAGCAGCGTAGCCGTGCGGGGGGCCACAGATACGCAGTATTTT. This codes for CASSVAVRGATDTQYF.

CDR3 sequence (DNA): TGTGCCAGCAGCTTAGGGCGGGTGGGAGCGAGCAATCAGCCCCAGCATTTT. Amino acids: CASSLGRVGASNQPQHF. The chain uses TRBV11-2 and TRBJ1-5; no reliable D call. Germline V lookup: CDR1 SGHAT, CDR2 FQNNGV. The CDR3 runs to 17 residues. Trimming stripped 1 base from V and 1 base from J, with 14 bases between.

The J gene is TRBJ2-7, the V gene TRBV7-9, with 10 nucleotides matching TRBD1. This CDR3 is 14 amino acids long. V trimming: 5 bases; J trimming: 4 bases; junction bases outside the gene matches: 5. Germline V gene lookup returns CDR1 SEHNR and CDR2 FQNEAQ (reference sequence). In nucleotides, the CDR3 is TGTGCCAGCAGCGCATGGGACAGGGGATACGAGCAGTACTTC. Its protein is CASSAWDRGYEQYF.

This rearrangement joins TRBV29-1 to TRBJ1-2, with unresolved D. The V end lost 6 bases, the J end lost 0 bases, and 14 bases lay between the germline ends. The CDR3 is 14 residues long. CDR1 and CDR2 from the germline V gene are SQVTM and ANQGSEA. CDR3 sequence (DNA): TGCAGCGTGGTCTGGAGGGCAGCTAACTATGGCTACACCTTC. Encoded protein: CSVVWRAANYGYTF.

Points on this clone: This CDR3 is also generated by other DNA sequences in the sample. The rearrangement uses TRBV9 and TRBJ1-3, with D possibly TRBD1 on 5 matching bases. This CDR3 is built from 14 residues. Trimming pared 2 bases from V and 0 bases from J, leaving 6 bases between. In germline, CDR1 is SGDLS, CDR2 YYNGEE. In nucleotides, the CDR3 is TGTGCCAGCAGCGTCGGGACCTCTGGAAACACCATATATTTT. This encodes CASSVGTSGNTIYF.

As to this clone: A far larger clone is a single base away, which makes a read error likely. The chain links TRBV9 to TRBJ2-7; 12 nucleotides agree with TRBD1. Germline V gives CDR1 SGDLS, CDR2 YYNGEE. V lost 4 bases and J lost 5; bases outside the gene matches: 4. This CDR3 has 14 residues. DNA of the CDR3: TGTGCCAGCAGCCCCGGGACAGGGGGCAACGAGCAGTACTTC. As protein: CASSPGTGGNEQYF.